The rows below give T cell receptor beta chains drawn from one sample of a study of blood T cell repertoires in COVID-19. Assay: immunoSEQ multiplex PCR; the TCRdb copy retains only in-frame clones and omits some. This table has around 210,000 clones, around 83% appearing once. Sample: peripheral blood. Every receptor here comes from a human donor in a cohort sampled during active COVID-19. CDR3s include the opening cysteine and the closing phenylalanine or tryptophan. Clone size is stated in some rows and not others, as once, few, many or a class when expanded.

v_gene	abundance	j_gene	CDR3aa
TRBV27	-	TRBJ1-6	CASSLFLSGNSPLHF
TRBV12-3/TRBV12-4	-	TRBJ2-3	CASSFRVLDTQYF
TRBV9	once	TRBJ1-1	CASSPSRGTEAFF
TRBV27	-	TRBJ2-1	CASSRFPGLEGRNEQFF
TRBV27	-	TRBJ1-5	CASSTNRGNQPQHF
TRBV6-5	-	TRBJ1-5	CASTKDRLGNQPQHF
TRBV5-1	-	TRBJ2-5	CASTPSGQGFETQYF
TRBV29-1	-	TRBJ1-5	CSVRGGSNQPQHF
TRBV27	-	TRBJ2-1	CASSLSRGGAGNEQFF
TRBV6-5	-	TRBJ2-7	CASSNRQGGVEQYF
TRBV7-6	-	TRBJ2-5	CASRRGQTGTQYF
TRBV20-1	-	TRBJ1-5	CSASWQGGGNQPQHF